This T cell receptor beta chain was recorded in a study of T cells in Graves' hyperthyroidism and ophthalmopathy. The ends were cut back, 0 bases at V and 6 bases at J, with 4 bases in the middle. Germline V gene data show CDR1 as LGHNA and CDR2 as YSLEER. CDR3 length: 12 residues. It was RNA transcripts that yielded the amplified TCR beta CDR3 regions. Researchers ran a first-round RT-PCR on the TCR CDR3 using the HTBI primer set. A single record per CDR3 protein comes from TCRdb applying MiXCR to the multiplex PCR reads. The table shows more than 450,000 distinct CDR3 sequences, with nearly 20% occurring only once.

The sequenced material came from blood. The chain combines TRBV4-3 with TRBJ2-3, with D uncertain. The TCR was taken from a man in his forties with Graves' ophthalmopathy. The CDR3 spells CASSQDTDTQYF. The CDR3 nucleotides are TGCGCCAGCAGCCAAGATACCGATACGCAGTATTTT.